This T cell receptor (beta chain) was documented in a study of response to subunit inactivated influenza vaccine. Germline loops: CDR1 SEHNR, CDR2 FQNEAQ (reference sequence). CDR3 length: 16 residues. Losses at the gene ends were 5 bases for V and 0 bases for J; bases not matched to a gene: 6. MiXCR, run by TCRdb on the RT-PCR reads, gives a single entry per CDR3 protein. Among just under 550,000 distinct CDR3 sequences listed, 20% to 25% were seen once. This sample was also put to use in a study of T cells expressing NK-cell markers. That work states: Making the TCR beta cDNA relied on 5'RACE template switching with UMIs. With respect to HCMV, seven of the eight sequenced donors were seropositive, and one was seronegative. Dominant NKG2C+ clonotype frequencies of about 1.0-7.0% of CD8+ T cells were measured in several donors.

The sequencing here drew on CD4+ T cells sorted from PBMCs, taken about 12 days after vaccination. The receptor was derived from a man aged 50 or older who received an inactivated influenza vaccine. This chain connects TRBV7-9 to TRBJ2-2, with TRBD2 matching 7 bases. The CDR3 DNA sequence: TGTGCCAGCAGCCCAACCCGGGGGGCGAACACCGGGGAGCTGTTTTTT. Its protein is CASSPTRGANTGELFF.